The 18 T cell receptor beta chains given below trace back to one sample, sequenced in a study of regulatory T cells in long-lasting Graves disease. The time point here: newly diagnosed GD, antithyroid drugs for less than 3 months. RNA isolated from PBMCs was used to make the TCR library. According to the study, TCR beta libraries were built with iRepertoire HTBI primers and CDR3-region Arm-PCR. A single record per CDR3 protein comes from TCRdb applying MiXCR to the multiplex PCR reads. The table includes more than 300,000 distinct CDR3 sequences, around 11% detected once. These data also featured in a second study, about T cells in Graves' hyperthyroidism and ophthalmopathy.

The material was peripheral blood mononuclear cells (PBMCs), obtained at new diagnosis, from a patient treated with antithyroid drugs. All receptors derive from a woman younger than 35 with Graves disease.

This clonotype has ten or more counts. The chain couples TRBV7-2 to TRBJ2-1; D is possibly TRBD2 (7 bases). The V gene lost 3 bases and the J gene lost 10 bases, with 19 bases spanning the gap. Looked up from germline, CDR1 is SGHTA and CDR2 is FQGNSA. The CDR3 spans 15 residues. CDR3 loop: CASSFRRGGHGEQFF. CDR3 in DNA: TGTGCCAGCAGCTTTAGGAGGGGGGGACATGGGGAGCAGTTCTTC.

In this sample, this clonotype turned up many times. The rearrangement joins TRBV12-3 or TRBV12-4 to TRBJ2-7, with a tentative D call TRBD2 (6 bases). V gave up 6 bases and J gave up 2 bases, with 11 bases separating them. The CDR3 spans 13 residues. The CDR3 is CASRRDGAYEQYF. CDR3 coding DNA: TGTGCCAGCAGGCGGGACGGAGCCTACGAGCAGTACTTC.

This chain's CDR3 is CDRKNETNYGYTF. The CDR3 region has the DNA TGTGACAGGAAAAACGAGACCAACTATGGCTACACCTTC. The chain has TRBV19 and TRBJ1-2, with D perhaps matching TRBD1 (5 bases). CDR1 is LNHDA and CDR2 is SQIVND in the germline V gene (reference sequence). The CDR3 consists of 13 residues.

This clonotype was counted a single time. A much larger clonotype is one base distant, so this may be a read error. CDR3 region: CSAPEGAGGAYKQYF. DNA of the CDR3: TGCAGTGCCCCGGAGGGGGCGGGAGGGGCCTACAAGCAGTACTTC. The chain is built from TRBV20-1 and TRBJ2-7, with 9 nucleotides matching TRBD2. CDR1 is DFQATT, CDR2 SNEGSKA, per germline (reference sequence). The CDR3 loop spans 15 amino acids.

This clonotype was detected ten times or more. The chain uses TRBV11-2 and TRBJ1-1; no definite D call. V was cut by 5 bases and J by 2 bases, with 15 bases left in between. Germline values: CDR1 SGHAT, CDR2 FQNNGV. There are 15 residues in the CDR3. The CDR3: CASSAGAGFNTEAFF. The CDR3 nucleotides are TGTGCCAGCAGCGCAGGCGCCGGGTTTAACACTGAAGCTTTCTTT.

This clonotype was picked up many times. The CDR3 nucleotides read TGCAGTGCTACCGGGACTAGCGGGAGGGCCAGGGAGACCCAGTACTTC. Residues: CSATGTSGRARETQYF. The chain carries TRBV20-1 and TRBJ2-5; 16 nucleotides line up with TRBD2. CDR3 size: 16 residues. V gave up 4 bases and J gave up 5 bases; unmatched junction bases: 7. Germline V CDR1 and CDR2: DFQATT, SNEGSKA (reference sequence).

This clonotype was seen ten or more times. V and J are TRBV12-3 or TRBV12-4 and TRBJ1-2; D not resolved. This CDR3 is built from 14 residues. V was cut by 1 base and J by 6 bases, with 12 bases left in between. Here the CDR3 DNA reads TGTGCCAGCAGTTTAGGAGGGTATCCGAATGGCTACACCTTC. This sequence encodes CASSLGGYPNGYTF.

The chain has TRBV5-1 and TRBJ1-1; maybe TRBD1 (5 bases). Germline values: CDR1 SGHRS, CDR2 YFSETQ. CDR3 length: 16 residues. V was shortened by 5 bases and J by 1 base, with 18 bases between the two germline ends. CDR3: CASSTGVISPNTEAFF. CDR3 bases: TGCGCCAGCAGTACGGGGGTCATCTCTCCGAACACTGAAGCTTTCTTT.

This clonotype has a count of ten or more. The J gene is TRBJ2-3, the V gene TRBV7-8; 9 bases align to TRBD2. Losses at the gene ends were 4 bases for V and 6 bases for J; bases not matched to a gene: 11. Germline CDR1 SGHVS, CDR2 FQNEAQ. This CDR3 contains 16 residues. The CDR3 sequence: CASSSNSGSRFDTQYF. The CDR3 nucleotides are TGTGCCAGCAGCTCAAATAGCGGGAGTCGGTTTGATACGCAGTATTTT. Together with reference TRBV7-8 and TRBJ2-3, the CDR3 gives the full variable domain: GAGVSQSPRYKVAKRGQDVALRCDPISGHVSLFWYQQALGQGPEFLTYFQNEAQLDKSGLPSDRFFAERPEGSVSTLKIQRTQQEDSAVYLCASSSNSGSRFDTQYFGPGTRLTVL.

The genes are TRBV7-3 and TRBJ2-7; TRBD1 matches 9 bases. Looked up from germline, CDR1 is SGHTA and CDR2 is FQGTGA. The CDR3 is 16 residues long. The V segment lost 0 bases and the J segment 5 bases; nucleotides outside the gene matches: 8. The CDR3 nucleotides read TGTGCCAGCAGCTTAACTGGGGGACAGGGTGACGACGAGCAGTACTTC. Amino acids: CASSLTGGQGDDEQYF.

The V gene is TRBV20-1, the J gene TRBJ2-5; 16 nucleotides match TRBD2. The CDR3 runs to 17 residues. The germline V gene encodes CDR1 DFQATT and CDR2 SNEGSKA (reference sequence). V lost 3 bases, J lost 6 bases, and 10 bases stayed unmatched. The CDR3 DNA reads TGCAGTGCTAGTGGGACTAGCGGGGGGGCCAAACAAAAGACCCAGTACTTC. Translation gives CSASGTSGGAKQKTQYF.

The chain links TRBV6-5 to TRBJ2-3, with D perhaps TRBD2 (6 bases). V was shortened by 7 bases and J by 0 bases, with 14 bases between the two germline ends. This CDR3 is built from 15 residues. Germline CDR1 MNHEY, CDR2 SVGAGI. CDR3 coding DNA: TGTGCCAGCATCCAGACTAGGAGGAGCACAGATACGCAGTATTTT. Its translation is CASIQTRRSTDTQYF.

This clonotype was picked up many times. The V and J genes are TRBV12-3 or TRBV12-4 and TRBJ2-5; 7 bases line up with TRBD2. V gave up 6 bases and J gave up 1 base; unmatched junction bases: 17. The CDR3 covers 18 residues. The CDR3 is CASSLEKTSSRPQETQYF. The CDR3 bases are TGTGCCAGCAGCCTAGAGAAGACTAGCAGTCGACCCCAAGAGACCCAGTACTTC.

The chain links TRBV5-1 to TRBJ1-6, with D unresolved. The ends were cut back, 4 bases at V and 4 bases at J, with 18 bases in the middle. The germline gives CDR1 SGHRS, CDR2 YFSETQ. The CDR3 runs to 17 residues. DNA of the CDR3: TGCGCCAGCAGCCGTTTCGTGAGAGACACTTATAATTCACCCCTCCACTTT. Translation gives CASSRFVRDTYNSPLHF.

V usage is TRBV5-1 and J usage is TRBJ2-7; D possibly corresponds to TRBD1 (5 bases). Trimming pared 2 bases from V and 0 bases from J, leaving 12 bases between. The CDR3 runs 15 residues. The germline CDR1 and CDR2 sequences are SGHRS and YFSETQ. The CDR3 spells CASSLDSPSSYEQYF. CDR3 nucleotides: TGCGCCAGCAGCTTAGACAGTCCTAGCTCCTACGAGCAGTACTTC.

At least ten counts were recorded for this clonotype. The rearrangement uses TRBV19 and TRBJ2-5; possibly TRBD1 or TRBD2 for D (6 bases each). Germline lookup yields CDR1 LNHDA and CDR2 SQIVND (reference sequence). Trimming removed 5 bases from V and 3 bases from J, with 16 bases in between. This CDR3 region has 15 residues. CDR3 DNA sequence: TGTGCCAGTAGTCACCCGGGGGCAGGGGAAGAGACCCAGTACTTC. Translated, it gives CASSHPGAGEETQYF.

This clonotype was counted between two and nine times. The chain couples TRBV19 to TRBJ1-1; D is possibly TRBD1 (5 bases). Trimming cost V 9 bases and J 5 bases, with 13 bases left between them. The CDR3 contains 12 residues. CDR1 is LNHDA, CDR2 SQIVND, per germline (reference sequence). CDR3 protein: CASLDQGTEAFF. CDR3 in DNA: TGTGCCAGCTTGGACCAGGGAACTGAAGCTTTCTTT.

This clonotype was counted many times. The gene calls are TRBV28 and TRBJ2-3; 10 bases line up with TRBD2. Germline loops: CDR1 MDHEN, CDR2 SYDVKM. The V gene end was trimmed by 6 bases and the J gene end by 4 bases; junction bases not matched to a gene: 13. The CDR3 is made up of 17 amino acids. The chain's CDR3 is CASRVAGGKRRADTQYF. The DNA of the CDR3 is TGTGCCAGCAGGGTAGCGGGAGGTAAACGTAGGGCAGATACGCAGTATTTT.